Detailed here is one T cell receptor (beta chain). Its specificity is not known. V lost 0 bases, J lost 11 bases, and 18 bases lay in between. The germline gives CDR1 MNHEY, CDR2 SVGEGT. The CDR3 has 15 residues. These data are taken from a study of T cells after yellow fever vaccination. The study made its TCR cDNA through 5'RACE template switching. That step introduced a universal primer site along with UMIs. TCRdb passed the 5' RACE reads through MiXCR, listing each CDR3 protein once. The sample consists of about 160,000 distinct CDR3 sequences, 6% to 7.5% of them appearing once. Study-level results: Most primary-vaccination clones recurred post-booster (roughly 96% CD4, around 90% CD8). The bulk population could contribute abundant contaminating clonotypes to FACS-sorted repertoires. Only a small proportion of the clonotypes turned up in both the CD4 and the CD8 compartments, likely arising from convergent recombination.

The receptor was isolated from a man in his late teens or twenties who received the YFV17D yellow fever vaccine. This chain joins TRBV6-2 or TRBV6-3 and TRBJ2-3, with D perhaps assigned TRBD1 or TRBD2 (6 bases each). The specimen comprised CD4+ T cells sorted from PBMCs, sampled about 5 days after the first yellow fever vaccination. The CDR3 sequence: CASSYSPGAGVRQYF. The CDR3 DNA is TGTGCCAGCAGTTACTCTCCGGGGGCTGGCGTGCGGCAGTATTTT.